The 24 T cell receptor beta chains presented below share a single source sample, sequenced in a study of blood T cell repertoires in COVID-19. Produced via immunoSEQ multiplex PCR; TCRdb's table is partial and in-frame only. The table shows more than 120,000 clones, with more than 75% occurring only once. The sample consisted of peripheral blood. The receptors originated from a man aged 45-65 years who had recovered from COVID-19.

The CDR3 loop reads CASSQDTVGYTF. The CDR3 DNA reads TGTGCCAGCAGCCAGGACACCGTGGGCTACACCTTC. The V and J genes are TRBV3-1 (or the pseudogene TRBV3-2) and TRBJ1-2; D is perhaps TRBD1 (5 bases). The V and J ends lost 3 bases and 8 bases respectively, with 10 bases between them. Germline values: CDR1 LGHDT, CDR2 YNNKEL (reference sequence). This CDR3 is built from 12 residues.

The genes are TRBV21-1 and TRBJ2-5; the D call of TRBD1 is as the table states it, not checked on the DNA. TRBV21-1 is recorded as a pseudogene. The CDR3 runs 15 residues. CDR3 in amino acids: CASSRQQGDKKTQYF. The CDR3 DNA reads TGTGCCAGCAGCCGACAACAGGGGGACAAGAAGACCCAGTACTTC.

This chain uses TRBV6-5 with TRBJ2-5; the match to TRBD1 covers 7 bases. Looked up from germline, CDR1 is MNHEY and CDR2 is SVGAGI. This CDR3 has 13 amino acids. After removal of 6 bases from V and 2 bases from J, the junction contained 3 bases not matched to a gene. The CDR3 bases are TGTGCCAGCAGGGTGACAGGGCAAGAGACCCAGTACTTC. Its translation is CASRVTGQETQYF.

This clone was observed a handful of times. This sequence joins TRBV19 and TRBJ2-5, with D perhaps TRBD1 (6 bases). Germline CDR1 and CDR2: LNHDA and SQIVND (reference sequence). There are 14 residues in the CDR3. V was trimmed by 0 bases and J by 5 bases, leaving 10 bases between them. Here the CDR3 reads CASSIDQGRETQYF. The CDR3 DNA reads as TGTGCCAGTAGTATAGATCAGGGGCGGGAGACCCAGTACTTC.

This sequence joins TRBV27 and TRBJ1-2; possible D gene TRBD1, 6 bases. Germline CDR1 reads MNHEY; CDR2 reads SMNVEV (reference sequence). The CDR3 has 15 amino acids. The germline V and J ends were trimmed by 6 bases and 4 bases, with 18 bases remaining between them. This CDR3 is CASSPQGQGAYGYTF. The CDR3 bases are TGTGCCAGCAGCCCGCAGGGGCAAGGGGCCTATGGCTACACCTTC.

The chain links TRBV10-1 to TRBJ1-6; 9 nucleotides line up with TRBD1. Germline V CDR1 and CDR2: WNHNN, SYGVQD (reference sequence). Trimming cost V 3 bases and J 0 bases; bases outside gene matches: 12. The CDR3 length is 20 residues. CDR3: CASSDSEGQGNNSYNSPLHF. CDR3 sequence (DNA): TGCGCCAGCAGTGATTCTGAAGGACAGGGGAACAACTCCTATAATTCACCCCTCCACTTT.

This clone was found once. The chain combines TRBV9 with TRBJ2-7; 7 bases agree with TRBD2. The CDR3 consists of 16 residues. Germline CDR1 is SGDLS and CDR2 is YYNGEE. V trimming: 1 base; J trimming: 5 bases; junction bases outside the gene matches: 12. The CDR3 bases are TGTGCCAGCAGCGTATCTTCTAGCTCCGGGGGGAACGAGCAGTACTTC. Encoded protein: CASSVSSSSGGNEQYF.

The chain employs TRBV11-3 and TRBJ1-1; possible D gene TRBD1, 5 bases. The CDR3 has 16 residues. CDR1 is SGHNT, CDR2 YENEEA, per germline. Between the trimmed V and J ends, which lost 3 bases and 1 base, there was a span of 15 bases. In nucleotides, the CDR3 is TGTGCCAGCAGCTTGAGTAGGGGTTGGGGGAACACTGAAGCTTTCTTT. This sequence encodes CASSLSRGWGNTEAFF.

CDR3 DNA sequence: TGTGCCAGTAGTACAAAACAAGTATTGCCCCAGCATTTT. Residues: CASSTKQVLPQHF. V usage is TRBV19 and J usage is TRBJ1-5, with unresolved D. CDR3 length: 13 residues. The germline V gene encodes CDR1 LNHDA and CDR2 SQIVND (reference sequence). V lost 4 bases and J lost 9, with 13 bases in between.

The rearrangement uses TRBV28 and TRBJ2-5, with 8 nucleotides matching TRBD2. The CDR3 length is 14 residues. Germline V gene sequence: CDR1 MDHEN, CDR2 SYDVKM. Germline trimming cut 5 bases from V and 1 base from J; bases unmatched to any gene: 3. The CDR3 region has the DNA TGTGCCAGCAGTCAAGGACTAGCCCAAGAGACCCAGTACTTC. As protein: CASSQGLAQETQYF.

The chain couples TRBV7-8 to TRBJ2-7, with D possibly TRBD2 on 5 matching bases. The CDR3 loop spans 12 amino acids. Trimming cost V 3 bases and J 3 bases, with 6 bases left between them. The germline V gene has CDR1 SGHVS and CDR2 FQNEAQ. The CDR3 sequence: CASSFGSYEQYF. The CDR3 DNA sequence: TGTGCCAGCAGCTTTGGGAGCTACGAGCAGTACTTC.

This clone was counted a few times. V usage is TRBV14 and J usage is TRBJ1-5, with unresolved D. The V end lost 2 bases, the J end lost 2 bases, and 7 bases lay between the germline ends. The CDR3 sequence is 14 residues long. The germline V gene has CDR1 SGHDN and CDR2 FVKESK. The CDR3 DNA follows: TGTGCCAGCAGCCAATCCGGTGGCAATCAGCCCCAGCATTTT. Residues: CASSQSGGNQPQHF.

The CDR3 here is CATERTAAREKLFF. Here the CDR3 DNA reads TGTGCCACCGAGCGGACAGCTGCGAGAGAAAAACTGTTTTTT. V is TRBV6-5 and J is TRBJ1-4, with D possibly being TRBD1 (6 bases). The CDR3 has 14 amino acids. V was cut by 10 bases and J by 8 bases, with 20 bases left in between. CDR1 and CDR2 from the germline V gene are MNHEY and SVGAGI.

The chain has TRBV6-5 and TRBJ1-1; D is possibly TRBD1 (6 bases). The CDR3 is 13 amino acids. The germline V gene encodes CDR1 MNHEY and CDR2 SVGAGI. V lost 8 bases and J lost 4, with 14 bases in between. This chain's CDR3 is CASRAGAVTEAFF. The CDR3 nucleotides read TGTGCCAGCCGGGCGGGGGCTGTCACTGAAGCTTTCTTT.

As DNA, the CDR3 is TGTGCCAGCAGCCTCACCGGGACAGGGTCACCCCTCCACTTT. Its translation: CASSLTGTGSPLHF. The V and J genes are TRBV7-2 and TRBJ1-6; 9 bases fit TRBD1. CDR3 length: 14 amino acids. V shed 5 bases and J 10 bases; nucleotides not matched to a gene: 6. Germline CDR1 is SGHTA and CDR2 is FQGNSA.

This clone was detected only once. The rearrangement joins TRBV4-3 to TRBJ1-1; the match to TRBD1 covers 8 bases. The CDR3 covers 16 residues. The germline CDR1 and CDR2 sequences are LGHNA and YSLEER. V was pared by 0 bases and J by 5 bases, with 8 bases of the junction left unmatched. The CDR3 is CASSQERQGAFTEAFF. CDR3 DNA: TGCGCCAGCAGCCAAGAGAGGCAGGGGGCGTTTACTGAAGCTTTCTTT.

This chain joins TRBV11-1 and TRBJ1-2; the D is unclear. The CDR3 loop spans 13 amino acids. Germline CDR1 reads SGHAT; CDR2 reads FQDESV (reference sequence). V lost 8 bases and J 2 bases, leaving 12 bases between the germline ends. The CDR3 spells CASATAGNYGYTF. The CDR3 DNA is TGTGCCAGCGCGACTGCGGGAAACTATGGCTACACCTTC.

The chain recombines TRBV2 with TRBJ1-2; 8 bases align to TRBD1. This CDR3 spans 14 amino acids. Germline CDR1 SNHLY, CDR2 FYNNEI. With V trimmed by 6 bases and J by 4 bases, 7 bases remained unmatched. The CDR3 DNA follows: TGTGCCAGCAGAAAAGCAGACAGGGGCTATGGCTACACCTTC. This sequence encodes CASRKADRGYGYTF.

The rearrangement joins TRBV19 to TRBJ1-4; D not resolved. The V end lost 5 bases, the J end lost 4 bases, and 14 bases lay between the germline ends. This CDR3 has 15 amino acids. CDR1 LNHDA and CDR2 SQIVND come from the germline V gene (reference sequence). In nucleotides, the CDR3 is TGTGCCAGTAGTTCGACTTATCTCGGTAATGAAAAACTGTTTTTT. Translating it yields CASSSTYLGNEKLFF.

V is TRBV3-1 (or the pseudogene TRBV3-2) and J is TRBJ1-1; D is undetermined. There are 14 residues in the CDR3. Germline V lookup: CDR1 LGHDT, CDR2 YNNKEL (reference sequence). V was shortened by 2 bases and J by 1 base, with 8 bases between the two germline ends. CDR3 DNA: TGTGCCAGCAGCCAATTGGACTCGAACACTGAAGCTTTCTTT. Protein: CASSQLDSNTEAFF.

This chain links TRBV6-2 or TRBV6-3 with TRBJ2-3; TRBD1 matches at 7 bases. The CDR3 covers 15 residues. Unmatched junction bases numbered 9, after V lost 5 bases and J lost 4 bases. CDR1 is MNHEY, CDR2 SVGEGT, per germline. This CDR3 reads CASSNRQGLPDTQYF. The CDR3 DNA follows: TGTGCCAGCAGTAACCGACAGGGCCTCCCAGATACGCAGTATTTT.

The rearrangement uses TRBV3-1 (or the pseudogene TRBV3-2) and TRBJ1-1; D might be TRBD1 (6 bases). The CDR3 is 13 residues long. Trimming removed 4 bases from V and 5 bases from J, with 11 bases in between. The V gene's germline CDR1 is LGHDT and CDR2 YNNKEL (reference sequence). In DNA, the CDR3 is TGTGCCAGCAGCCTAAACACAGGGACTGAAGCTTTCTTT. Amino acid sequence: CASSLNTGTEAFF.

This CDR3 reads CASSSPDRAGLSYGYTF. DNA for the CDR3: TGTGCCAGCAGCTCGCCGGACAGGGCGGGACTGTCCTATGGCTACACCTTC. V is TRBV7-2 and J is TRBJ1-2; 8 bases match TRBD1. CDR1 and CDR2 (germline): SGHTA, FQGNSA. V trimming: 4 bases; J trimming: 4 bases; junction bases outside the gene matches: 14. The CDR3 consists of 17 residues. Looking up the rest from reference TRBV7-2 and TRBJ1-2 gives the full variable domain: GAGVSQSPSNKVTEKGKDVELRCDPISGHTALYWYRQSLGQGLEFLIYFQGNSAPDKSGLPSDRFSAERTGGSVSTLTIQRTQQEDSAVYLCASSSPDRAGLSYGYTFGSGTRLTVV.

The chain carries TRBV6-5 and TRBJ1-2; TRBD1 aligns across 9 bases. The J segment lost 4 bases and the V segment lost 6 bases, leaving 6 bases of the junction unmatched. Germline V lookup: CDR1 MNHEY, CDR2 SVGAGI. CDR3 length: 14 residues. The CDR3 DNA reads as TGTGCCAGCAGCGGAGGACAGGGGCGCTATGGCTACACCTTC. Protein sequence: CASSGGQGRYGYTF.